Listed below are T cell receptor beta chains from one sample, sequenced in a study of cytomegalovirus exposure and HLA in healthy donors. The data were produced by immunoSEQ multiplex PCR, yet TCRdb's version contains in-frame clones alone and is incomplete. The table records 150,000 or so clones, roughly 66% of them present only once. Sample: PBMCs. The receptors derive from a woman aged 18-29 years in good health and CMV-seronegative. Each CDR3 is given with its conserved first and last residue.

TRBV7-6,CASSLASGGYRSYEQYF
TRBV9,CASSASGSYNEQFF
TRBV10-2,CASKRLRDEQFF
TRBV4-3,CASSQGATNEKLFF
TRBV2,CASSARDRITGELFF
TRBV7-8,CASSLSPGNYGYTF
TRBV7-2,CASSLDGGGRKTQYF
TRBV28,CASSLGSGYRTEAFF
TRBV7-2,CASSLVGAYNSPLHF
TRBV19,CASSPRLAGGEDTQYF
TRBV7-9,CASSYLYAGSNYGYTF
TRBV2,CASRDTPGGAFF
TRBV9,CASSVSGVSRGELFF
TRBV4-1,CASSQGAAGGRRANEQFF